These 3 T cell receptor beta chains came from one sample sequenced in a study of blood T cell repertoires in COVID-19. TCRdb's copy holds only in-frame clones and misses some; the assay was immunoSEQ multiplex PCR. The repertoire holds about 64,000 clones, with about 81% as singletons. The source material was peripheral blood. The receptor source for this set is a human donor in a cohort sampled during active COVID-19.

CDR3 DNA sequence: TGTGCCAGCAGATGGACATCCCTCTATGGCTACACCTTC. Amino acids: CASRWTSLYGYTF. This rearrangement joins TRBV5-8 to TRBJ1-2, with D possibly being TRBD1 (5 bases). Trimming removed 5 bases at V and 4 bases at J, with 12 bases between. The length of the CDR3 is 13 residues. Germline V lookup: CDR1 SGHTS, CDR2 YDEGEE. The entire variable domain, with the rest obtained from reference TRBV5-8 and TRBJ1-2, is as follows: EAGVTQSPTHLIKTRGQQATLRCSPISGHTSVYWYQQALGLGLQFLLWYDEGEERNRGNFPPRFSGRQFPNYSSELNVNALELEDSALYLCASRWTSLYGYTFGSGTRLTVV.

V usage is TRBV6-6 and J usage is TRBJ2-7; 8 bases map to TRBD1. Losses at the gene ends were 6 bases for V and 5 bases for J; bases not matched to a gene: 0. The CDR3 is 11 residues long. Per the germline V gene, CDR1 is MNHNY and CDR2 is SVGAGI (reference sequence). The DNA of the CDR3 is TGTGCCAGCAGGGACAGGGACGAGCAGTACTTC. It encodes CASRDRDEQYF.

Concerning this clone: This sample includes further DNA sequences coding for the same CDR3. This rearrangement joins TRBV28 to TRBJ1-1; D is unresolved. The CDR3 extends over 13 amino acids. The V end lost 3 bases, the J end lost 1 base, and 6 bases lay between the germline ends. The V gene's germline CDR1 is MDHEN and CDR2 SYDVKM. CDR3 DNA: TGTGCCAGCAGTTTTAGGAGGAACACTGAAGCTTTCTTT. Amino acids: CASSFRRNTEAFF.